This entry features one TCR beta chain sequence. The sample belongs to a study of blood T cell repertoires in COVID-19. Study as a whole: Acute-phase and convalescent COVID-19 samples originated in the United States, Italy and Spain. From T cells, B-cell-depleted T cells, or PBMCs came the material, which was cDNA or gDNA.

Deletions cut 5 bases from V and 6 bases from J, with 11 bases between. The germline CDR1 and CDR2 sequences are LGHNT and FRNRAP. This CDR3 has 13 amino acids. Original processing notes: Estimation of nucleated cell counts relied on the amplification of reference gene primers. Data came from immunoSEQ multiplex PCR; TCRdb stores just in-frame clones and leaves some out. For V, J and clone size, that table is used; D and trimming come from the DNA. The sample holds about 200,000 clones, 90% to 95% seen once. The chain is built from TRBV12-5 and TRBJ2-1; tentatively, D is TRBD2 (5 bases). The receptor was derived from a man aged 30 to 39 with acute or convalescent COVID-19. Material for sequencing was peripheral blood. CDR3 protein: CASGPTIPNEQFF. Here the CDR3 DNA reads TGTGCTAGTGGTCCGACTATACCCAATGAGCAGTTCTTC.